The 25 T cell receptor beta chains in this list originate from one sample, sequenced in a study of OX40 agonist ivuxolimab in advanced cancers. Some clones are missing from TCRdb's copy, which holds only in-frame ones; the method was immunoSEQ multiplex PCR. The repertoire has fewer than 90,000 clones, approximately 86% of them found once; the top ten carry less than 0.85%. The sample consisted of CD4+ or CD8+ T cells sorted from blood, taken in a trial of the OX40 agonist ivuxolimab. The receptor source for this set is an adult with an advanced solid tumor such as melanoma, head and neck, liver or kidney cancer.

The chain recombines TRBV2 with TRBJ2-4; D unresolved. The CDR3 totals 12 residues. The V and J ends lost 5 bases and 8 bases respectively, with 10 bases between them. Germline V gene sequence: CDR1 SNHLY, CDR2 FYNNEI. The CDR3 loop is CASSPVLYIQYF. The CDR3 DNA reads as TGTGCCAGCAGTCCGGTCTTGTACATTCAGTACTTC.

As DNA, the CDR3 is TGCAGTGCTAGCAGGCGCGGAGAGCTGTTTTTT. As protein: CSASRRGELFF. The chain joins TRBV20-1 to TRBJ2-2; D uncertain. Per germline, CDR1 DFQATT and CDR2 SNEGSKA (reference sequence). There are 11 residues in the CDR3. V was cut by 3 bases and J by 11 bases, with 10 bases left in between.

The chain carries TRBV7-8 and TRBJ1-3; 7 nucleotides align to TRBD1. The V gene end was trimmed by 5 bases and the J gene end by 0 bases; junction bases not matched to a gene: 4. The CDR3 is made up of 15 amino acids. Germline V CDR1 and CDR2: SGHVS, FQNEAQ. In DNA form, the CDR3 reads TGTGCCAGCAGCCCAGGGACAGACTCTGGAAACACCATATATTTT. Translation gives CASSPGTDSGNTIYF.

Here the CDR3 DNA reads TGTGCCAGCAGCTTAGGAGGGTGGGGGGCCAATGAGCAGTTCTTC. It encodes CASSLGGWGANEQFF. This chain uses TRBV7-6 with TRBJ2-1; tentatively, D is TRBD1 or TRBD2 (6 bases each). With 1 base removed from V and 6 bases from J, the gap between germline ends came to 13 bases. CDR1 and CDR2 (germline): SGHVS, FNYEAQ. CDR3 size: 15 residues.

The chain joins TRBV7-9 to TRBJ2-1; D is ambiguous. V shed 5 bases and J shed 5 bases, with 22 bases lying between them. Germline V gene data show CDR1 as SEHNR and CDR2 as FQNEAQ (reference sequence). The CDR3 covers 17 residues. CDR3 DNA sequence: TGTGCCAGCAGCCCTATAGTGGATCCAGCCTCAAACAATGAGCAGTTCTTC. Its translation: CASSPIVDPASNNEQFF.

This chain links TRBV6-1 with TRBJ2-7; perhaps TRBD2 as D (5 bases). The CDR3 runs to 13 residues. V lost 4 bases and J lost 4, with 11 bases in between. Germline-derived CDR1 and CDR2 are MNHNS and SASEGT. The CDR3: CASSARTGYEQYF. Here the CDR3 DNA reads TGTGCCAGCAGTGCCCGTACGGGATACGAGCAGTACTTC.

The chain uses TRBV28 and TRBJ2-6; D remains ambiguous. This CDR3 has 13 amino acids. Per germline, CDR1 MDHEN and CDR2 SYDVKM. Trimming removed 3 bases at V and 0 bases at J, with 0 bases between. The CDR3 region has the DNA TGTGCCAGCAGTTTCTCTGGGGCCAACGTCCTGACTTTC. It specifies CASSFSGANVLTF. Using reference TRBV28 and TRBJ2-6 for the parts outside the CDR3, the full variable domain is DVKVTQSSRYLVKRTGEKVFLECVQDMDHENMFWYRQDPGLGLRLIYFSYDVKMKEKGDIPEGYSVSREKKERFSLILESASTNQTSMYLCASSFSGANVLTFGAGSRLTVL.

The V gene is TRBV29-1, the J gene TRBJ1-1, with D possibly matching TRBD1 (6 bases). CDR1 SQVTM and CDR2 ANQGSEA come from the germline V gene. Trimming cost V 6 bases and J 1 base, with 9 bases left between them. The CDR3 has 12 residues. In DNA form, the CDR3 reads TGCAGCGTCTTGGACAGGAACACTGAAGCTTTCTTT. This encodes CSVLDRNTEAFF.

This chain uses TRBV7-2 with TRBJ2-3, with TRBD2 matching 13 bases. Trimming cost V 6 bases and J 0 bases; bases outside gene matches: 3. Germline V gene sequence: CDR1 SGHTA, CDR2 FQGNSA. The CDR3 covers 16 residues. Here the CDR3 reads CASRRTSGSSTDTQYF. In DNA, the CDR3 is TGTGCCAGCAGGCGGACTAGCGGGAGTAGCACAGATACGCAGTATTTT.

The gene calls are TRBV5-1 and TRBJ2-3; TRBD2 matches 8 bases. The CDR3 extends over 16 amino acids. With 4 bases clipped from V and 0 bases from J, the junction kept 7 bases outside the gene matches. Germline values: CDR1 SGHRS, CDR2 YFSETQ. DNA for the CDR3: TGCGCCAGCAGCCCCGGGGCTAGCGGGAGCACAGATACGCAGTATTTT. This codes for CASSPGASGSTDTQYF.

V and J are TRBV10-3 and TRBJ1-2; D is uncertain. CDR1 ENHRY and CDR2 SYGVKD come from the germline V gene. V was trimmed by 3 bases and J by 8 bases, leaving 13 bases between them. The CDR3 length is 13 residues. The CDR3 DNA is TGTGCCATCAGTGACGGCCAAGAGGAAGGCTACACCTTC. Translating gives CAISDGQEEGYTF.

The chain links TRBV5-6 to TRBJ2-5; 8 bases are a match to TRBD1. The CDR3 consists of 15 residues. Germline trimming cut 0 bases from V and 4 bases from J; bases unmatched to any gene: 5. Germline CDR1 and CDR2: SGHDT and YYEEEE. The CDR3 nucleotides are TGTGCCAGCAGCTTGGGCAGGGGGCGGAGAGAGACCCAGTACTTC. It yields the protein CASSLGRGRRETQYF.

This chain joins TRBV10-1 and TRBJ2-1, with 10 bases aligning to TRBD2. Germline trimming cut 3 bases from V and 7 bases from J; bases unmatched to any gene: 3. This CDR3 has 14 amino acids. Germline CDR1 is WNHNN and CDR2 is SYGVQD (reference sequence). This CDR3 reads CASSEQREGNEQFF. The CDR3 DNA sequence: TGCGCCAGCAGTGAACAGCGGGAGGGTAATGAGCAGTTCTTC.

V usage is TRBV18 and J usage is TRBJ2-7; D is ambiguous. CDR3 length equals 14 residues. V lost 2 bases and J 4 bases, leaving 12 bases between the germline ends. The germline V gene has CDR1 KGHSH and CDR2 LQKENI. CDR3 residues: CASSPSQTGYEQYF. DNA for the CDR3: TGTGCCAGCTCACCATCCCAGACCGGGTACGAGCAGTACTTC.

V usage is TRBV28 and J usage is TRBJ1-2, with 7 bases matching TRBD1. The CDR3 runs 15 residues. CDR1 is MDHEN, CDR2 SYDVKM, per germline. V dropped 7 bases and J dropped 2; count of bases not matched to a gene: 10. This chain's CDR3 is CASTLGNRGNYGYTF. The CDR3 DNA follows: TGTGCCAGCACTCTAGGGAACAGGGGCAACTATGGCTACACCTTC.

The chain couples TRBV4-1 to TRBJ1-6; D is unclear. The germline V gene encodes CDR1 MGHRA and CDR2 YSYEKL. The CDR3 totals 13 residues. The V gene lost 4 bases and the J gene lost 10 bases, with 11 bases spanning the gap. CDR3 region: CASSPLRFSPLHF. CDR3 nucleotide sequence: TGCGCCAGCAGCCCCCTTCGGTTCTCACCCCTCCACTTT.

This chain links TRBV7-2 with TRBJ2-7; D uncertain. The V end was cut by 5 bases, the J end by 4 bases, with 12 bases between. Germline CDR1 is SGHTA and CDR2 is FQGNSA. The CDR3 sequence is 13 residues long. For the CDR3, the DNA is TGTGCCAGCAGCCGCGCCGAGTTTTACGAGCAGTACTTC. Its protein is CASSRAEFYEQYF.

The J gene is TRBJ2-7, the V gene TRBV15; D uncertain. Germline V gives CDR1 LNHNV, CDR2 YYDKDF (reference sequence). The germline V and J ends were trimmed by 1 base and 2 bases, with 9 bases remaining between them. The CDR3 covers 14 residues. As DNA, the CDR3 is TGTGCCACCAGCAGAGGGTTGCGGCCCTACGAGCAGTACTTC. Amino acids: CATSRGLRPYEQYF. Looking up the rest from reference TRBV15 and TRBJ2-7 gives the full variable domain: DAMVIQNPRYQVTQFGKPVTLSCSQTLNHNVMYWYQQKSSQAPKLLFHYYDKDFNNEADTPDNFQSRRPNTSFCFLDIRSPGLGDTAMYLCATSRGLRPYEQYFGPGTRLTVT.

CDR3 DNA sequence: TGTGCCAGCAGCTCCGACGGACCAGAGACCCAGTACTTC. The encoded protein is CASSSDGPETQYF. The J gene is TRBJ2-5, the V gene TRBV5-8; no reliable D call. Germline V lookup: CDR1 SGHTS, CDR2 YDEGEE. Trimming removed 3 bases from V and 4 bases from J, with 10 bases in between. The CDR3 has 13 residues.

The genes are TRBV7-2 and TRBJ1-1, with a tentative D call TRBD1 (6 bases). Germline CDR1 is SGHTA and CDR2 is FQGNSA. Trimming took off 0 bases at V and 1 base at J, with 9 bases between the two ends. This CDR3 comprises 15 residues. The CDR3 nucleotides are TGTGCCAGCAGCTTAGCCGGGACAAAGAACACTGAAGCTTTCTTT. It encodes CASSLAGTKNTEAFF.

The V gene is TRBV7-3, the J gene TRBJ2-2; D unresolved. Germline V gives CDR1 SGHTA, CDR2 FQGTGA. V lost 3 bases, J lost 8 bases, and 13 bases lay in between. This CDR3 is 14 amino acids long. In DNA, the CDR3 is TGTGCCAGCAGCTTTAGACCCGTATGGGGGGAGCTGTTTTTT. Protein product: CASSFRPVWGELFF.

This chain links TRBV27 with TRBJ1-4, with D maybe TRBD1 (5 bases). Germline V CDR1 and CDR2: MNHEY, SMNVEV (reference sequence). Between the trimmed V and J ends, which lost 6 bases and 0 bases, there was a span of 11 bases. The CDR3 runs to 15 residues. CDR3 sequence (DNA): TGTGCCAGCAGCCGCCGACAGACAACTAATGAAAAACTGTTTTTT. It codes for CASSRRQTTNEKLFF. The whole variable domain, filled in from reference TRBV27 and TRBJ1-4, reads EAQVTQNPRYLITVTGKKLTVTCSQNMNHEYMSWYRQDPGLGLRQIYYSMNVEVTDKGDVPEGYKVSRKEKRNFPLILESPSPNQTSLYFCASSRRQTTNEKLFFGSGTQLSVL.

The rearrangement joins TRBV19 to TRBJ1-4; D is unresolved. With 3 bases removed from V and 3 bases from J, the gap between germline ends came to 5 bases. CDR1 LNHDA and CDR2 SQIVND come from the germline V gene (reference sequence). The CDR3 runs 13 residues. The CDR3 bases are TGTGCCAGTAGTATCGACGCTAATGAAAAACTGTTTTTT. It yields the protein CASSIDANEKLFF.

J is TRBJ1-2 and V is TRBV6-5; TRBD1 matches 7 bases. CDR1 is MNHEY, CDR2 SVGAGI, per germline. The ends lost 7 bases at V and 8 bases at J; junction bases unmatched: 7. The length of the CDR3 is 12 residues. DNA of the CDR3: TGTGCCAGCACCCGACAGGGATACGGCTACACCTTC. Protein product: CASTRQGYGYTF.

The rearrangement joins TRBV7-9 to TRBJ2-7, with D uncertain. V was trimmed by 4 bases and J by 6 bases, leaving 7 bases between them. The CDR3 is 11 amino acids. CDR1 is SEHNR, CDR2 FQNEAQ, per germline (reference sequence). The CDR3 nucleotides read TGTGCCAGCAGCTATACGGGCGAGCAGTACTTC. Protein product: CASSYTGEQYF.